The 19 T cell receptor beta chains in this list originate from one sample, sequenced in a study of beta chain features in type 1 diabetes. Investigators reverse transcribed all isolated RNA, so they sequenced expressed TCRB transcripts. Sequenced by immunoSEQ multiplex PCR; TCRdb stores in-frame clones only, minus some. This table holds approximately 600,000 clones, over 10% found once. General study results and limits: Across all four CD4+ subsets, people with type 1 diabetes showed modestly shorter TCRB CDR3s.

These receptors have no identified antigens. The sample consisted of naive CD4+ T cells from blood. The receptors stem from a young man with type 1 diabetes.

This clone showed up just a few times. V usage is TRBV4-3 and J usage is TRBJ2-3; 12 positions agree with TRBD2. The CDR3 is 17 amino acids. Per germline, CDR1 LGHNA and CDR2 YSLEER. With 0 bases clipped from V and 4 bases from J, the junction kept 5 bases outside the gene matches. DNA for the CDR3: TGCGCCAGCAGCCAAGATCGGGCTAGCGGGGGGGCAGATACGCAGTATTTT. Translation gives CASSQDRASGGADTQYF.

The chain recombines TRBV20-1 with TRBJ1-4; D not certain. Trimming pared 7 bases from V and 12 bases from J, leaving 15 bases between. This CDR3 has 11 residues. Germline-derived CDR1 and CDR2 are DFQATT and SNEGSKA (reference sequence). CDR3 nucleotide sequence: TGCAGTGGGCGACGAGGAAAGGAACTGTTTTTT. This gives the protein CSGRRGKELFF.

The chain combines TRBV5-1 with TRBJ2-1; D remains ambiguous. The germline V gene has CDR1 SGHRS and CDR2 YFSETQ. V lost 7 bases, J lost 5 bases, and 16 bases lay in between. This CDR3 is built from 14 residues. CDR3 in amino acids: CASGTENTHNEQFF. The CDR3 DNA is TGCGCCAGCGGAACAGAAAACACGCACAATGAGCAGTTCTTC.

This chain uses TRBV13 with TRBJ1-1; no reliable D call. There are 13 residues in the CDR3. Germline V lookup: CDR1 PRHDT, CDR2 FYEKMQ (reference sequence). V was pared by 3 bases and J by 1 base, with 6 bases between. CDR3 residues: CASSFTANTEAFF. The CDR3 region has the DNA TGTGCCAGCAGCTTTACAGCGAACACTGAAGCTTTCTTT.

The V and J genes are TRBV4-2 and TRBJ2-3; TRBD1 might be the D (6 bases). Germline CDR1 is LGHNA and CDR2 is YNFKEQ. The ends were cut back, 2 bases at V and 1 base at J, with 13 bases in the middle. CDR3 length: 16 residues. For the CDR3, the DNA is TGTGCCAGCAGCCAACCACAGGGCGGAGGCACAGATACGCAGTATTTT. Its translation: CASSQPQGGGTDTQYF.

For the CDR3, the DNA is TGTGCCAGCAGTCTTATTGGGACAGGGACCTACGAGCAGTACTTC. Translation gives CASSLIGTGTYEQYF. This sequence joins TRBV27 and TRBJ2-7; 9 nucleotides align to TRBD1. Per the germline V gene, CDR1 is MNHEY and CDR2 is SMNVEV (reference sequence). V lost 5 bases, J lost 2 bases, and 7 bases stayed unmatched. The CDR3 is made up of 15 amino acids.

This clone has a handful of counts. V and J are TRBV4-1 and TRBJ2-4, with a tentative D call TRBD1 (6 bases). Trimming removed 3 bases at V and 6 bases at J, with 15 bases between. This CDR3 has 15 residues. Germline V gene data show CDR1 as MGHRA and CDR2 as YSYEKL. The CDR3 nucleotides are TGCGCCAGCAGCCAGACAGGTTCCCTAGGAAACATTCAGTACTTC. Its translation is CASSQTGSLGNIQYF.

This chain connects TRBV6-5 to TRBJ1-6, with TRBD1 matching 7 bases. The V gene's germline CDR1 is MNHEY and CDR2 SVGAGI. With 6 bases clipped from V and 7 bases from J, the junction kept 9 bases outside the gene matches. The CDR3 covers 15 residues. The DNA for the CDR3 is TGTGCCAGCAGCCGCCGGGACAGAAGAAATTCACCCCTCCACTTT. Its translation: CASSRRDRRNSPLHF.

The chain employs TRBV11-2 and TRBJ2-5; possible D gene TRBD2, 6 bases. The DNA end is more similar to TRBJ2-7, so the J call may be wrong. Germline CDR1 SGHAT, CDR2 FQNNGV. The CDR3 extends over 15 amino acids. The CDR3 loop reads CASSVEGPPSYEQYF. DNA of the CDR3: TGTGCCAGCAGCGTGGAGGGCCCTCCCTCCTACGAGCAGTACTTC.

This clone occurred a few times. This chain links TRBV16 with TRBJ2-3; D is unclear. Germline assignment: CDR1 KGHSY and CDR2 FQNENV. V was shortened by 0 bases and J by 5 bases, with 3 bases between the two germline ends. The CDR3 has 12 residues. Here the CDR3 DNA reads TGTGCCAGCAGCCAATCAAGAGATACGCAGTATTTT. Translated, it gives CASSQSRDTQYF.

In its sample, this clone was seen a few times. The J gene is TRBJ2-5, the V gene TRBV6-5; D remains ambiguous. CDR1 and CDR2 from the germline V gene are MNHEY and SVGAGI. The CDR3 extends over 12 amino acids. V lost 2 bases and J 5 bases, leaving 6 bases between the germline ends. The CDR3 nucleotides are TGTGCCAGCAGTTACAATTTCGAGACCCAGTACTTC. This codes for CASSYNFETQYF.

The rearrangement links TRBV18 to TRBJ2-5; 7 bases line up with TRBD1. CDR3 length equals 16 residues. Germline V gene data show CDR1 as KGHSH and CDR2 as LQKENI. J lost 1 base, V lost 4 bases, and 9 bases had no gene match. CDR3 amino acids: CASSRRVTGLQETQYF. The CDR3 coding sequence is TGTGCCAGCTCACGCCGCGTGACAGGGCTCCAAGAGACCCAGTACTTC. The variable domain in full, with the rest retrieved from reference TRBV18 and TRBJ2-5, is NAGVMQNPRHLVRRRGQEARLRCSPMKGHSHVYWYRQLPEEGLKFMVYLQKENIIDESGMPKERFSAEFPKEGPSILRIQQVVRGDSAAYFCASSRRVTGLQETQYFGPGTRLLVL.

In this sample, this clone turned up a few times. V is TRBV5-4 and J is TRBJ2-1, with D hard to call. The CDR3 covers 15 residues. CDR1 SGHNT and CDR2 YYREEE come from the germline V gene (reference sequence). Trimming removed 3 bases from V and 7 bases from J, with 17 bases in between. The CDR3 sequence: CASSWAGDDGNEQFF. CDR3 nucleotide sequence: TGTGCCAGCAGCTGGGCAGGCGATGACGGGAATGAGCAGTTCTTC.

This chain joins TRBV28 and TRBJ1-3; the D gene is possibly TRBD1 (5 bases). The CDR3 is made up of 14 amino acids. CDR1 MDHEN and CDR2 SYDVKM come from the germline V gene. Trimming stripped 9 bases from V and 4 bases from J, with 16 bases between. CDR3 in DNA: TGTGCCAGTGGCTTCGGGGGTTCCGGAAACACCATATATTTT. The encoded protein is CASGFGGSGNTIYF.

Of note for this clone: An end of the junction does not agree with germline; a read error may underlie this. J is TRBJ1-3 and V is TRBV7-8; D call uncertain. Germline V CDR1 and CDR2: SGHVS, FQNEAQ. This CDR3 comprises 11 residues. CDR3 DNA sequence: TGTGCCAGCAGCTTAGCGGGCCATATCTTTTTT. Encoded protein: CASSLAGHIFF.

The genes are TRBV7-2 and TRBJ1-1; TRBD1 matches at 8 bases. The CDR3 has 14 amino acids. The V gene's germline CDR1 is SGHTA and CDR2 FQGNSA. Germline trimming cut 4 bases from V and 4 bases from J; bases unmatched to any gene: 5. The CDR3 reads CASSSQGASTEAFF. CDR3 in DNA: TGTGCCAGCAGCTCCCAGGGGGCGAGCACTGAAGCTTTCTTT.

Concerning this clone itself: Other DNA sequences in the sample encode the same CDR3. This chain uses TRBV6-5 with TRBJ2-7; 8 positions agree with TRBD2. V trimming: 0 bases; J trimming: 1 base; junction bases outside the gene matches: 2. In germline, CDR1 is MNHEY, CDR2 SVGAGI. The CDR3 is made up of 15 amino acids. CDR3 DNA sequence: TGTGCCAGCAGTTACTCGCCGGGAGGGTCCTACGAGCAGTACTTC. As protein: CASSYSPGGSYEQYF.

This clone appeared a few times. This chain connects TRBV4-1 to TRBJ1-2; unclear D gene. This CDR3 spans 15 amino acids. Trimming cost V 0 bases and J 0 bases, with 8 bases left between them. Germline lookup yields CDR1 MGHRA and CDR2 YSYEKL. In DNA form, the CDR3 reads TGCGCCAGCAGCCAAGAAATCCGGACTAACTATGGCTACACCTTC. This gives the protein CASSQEIRTNYGYTF.

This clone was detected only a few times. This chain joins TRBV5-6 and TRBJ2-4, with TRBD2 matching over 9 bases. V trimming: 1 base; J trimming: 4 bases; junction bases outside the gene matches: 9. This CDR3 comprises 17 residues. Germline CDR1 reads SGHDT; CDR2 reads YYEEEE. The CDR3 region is CASSLYRAGGPKNIQYF. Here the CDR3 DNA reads TGTGCCAGCAGCTTGTATCGAGCGGGGGGCCCAAAAAACATTCAGTACTTC.